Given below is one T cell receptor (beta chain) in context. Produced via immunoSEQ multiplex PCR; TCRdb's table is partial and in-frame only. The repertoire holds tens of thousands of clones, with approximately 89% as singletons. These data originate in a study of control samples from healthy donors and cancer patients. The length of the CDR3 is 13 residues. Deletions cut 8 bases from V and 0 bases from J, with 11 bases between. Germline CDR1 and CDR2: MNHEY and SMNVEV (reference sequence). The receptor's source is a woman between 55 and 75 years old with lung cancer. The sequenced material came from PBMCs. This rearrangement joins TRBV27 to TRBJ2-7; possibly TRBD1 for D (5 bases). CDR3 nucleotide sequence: TGTGCCAGCGGAGACAGAACCTCCTACGAGCAGTACTTC. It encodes CASGDRTSYEQYF.